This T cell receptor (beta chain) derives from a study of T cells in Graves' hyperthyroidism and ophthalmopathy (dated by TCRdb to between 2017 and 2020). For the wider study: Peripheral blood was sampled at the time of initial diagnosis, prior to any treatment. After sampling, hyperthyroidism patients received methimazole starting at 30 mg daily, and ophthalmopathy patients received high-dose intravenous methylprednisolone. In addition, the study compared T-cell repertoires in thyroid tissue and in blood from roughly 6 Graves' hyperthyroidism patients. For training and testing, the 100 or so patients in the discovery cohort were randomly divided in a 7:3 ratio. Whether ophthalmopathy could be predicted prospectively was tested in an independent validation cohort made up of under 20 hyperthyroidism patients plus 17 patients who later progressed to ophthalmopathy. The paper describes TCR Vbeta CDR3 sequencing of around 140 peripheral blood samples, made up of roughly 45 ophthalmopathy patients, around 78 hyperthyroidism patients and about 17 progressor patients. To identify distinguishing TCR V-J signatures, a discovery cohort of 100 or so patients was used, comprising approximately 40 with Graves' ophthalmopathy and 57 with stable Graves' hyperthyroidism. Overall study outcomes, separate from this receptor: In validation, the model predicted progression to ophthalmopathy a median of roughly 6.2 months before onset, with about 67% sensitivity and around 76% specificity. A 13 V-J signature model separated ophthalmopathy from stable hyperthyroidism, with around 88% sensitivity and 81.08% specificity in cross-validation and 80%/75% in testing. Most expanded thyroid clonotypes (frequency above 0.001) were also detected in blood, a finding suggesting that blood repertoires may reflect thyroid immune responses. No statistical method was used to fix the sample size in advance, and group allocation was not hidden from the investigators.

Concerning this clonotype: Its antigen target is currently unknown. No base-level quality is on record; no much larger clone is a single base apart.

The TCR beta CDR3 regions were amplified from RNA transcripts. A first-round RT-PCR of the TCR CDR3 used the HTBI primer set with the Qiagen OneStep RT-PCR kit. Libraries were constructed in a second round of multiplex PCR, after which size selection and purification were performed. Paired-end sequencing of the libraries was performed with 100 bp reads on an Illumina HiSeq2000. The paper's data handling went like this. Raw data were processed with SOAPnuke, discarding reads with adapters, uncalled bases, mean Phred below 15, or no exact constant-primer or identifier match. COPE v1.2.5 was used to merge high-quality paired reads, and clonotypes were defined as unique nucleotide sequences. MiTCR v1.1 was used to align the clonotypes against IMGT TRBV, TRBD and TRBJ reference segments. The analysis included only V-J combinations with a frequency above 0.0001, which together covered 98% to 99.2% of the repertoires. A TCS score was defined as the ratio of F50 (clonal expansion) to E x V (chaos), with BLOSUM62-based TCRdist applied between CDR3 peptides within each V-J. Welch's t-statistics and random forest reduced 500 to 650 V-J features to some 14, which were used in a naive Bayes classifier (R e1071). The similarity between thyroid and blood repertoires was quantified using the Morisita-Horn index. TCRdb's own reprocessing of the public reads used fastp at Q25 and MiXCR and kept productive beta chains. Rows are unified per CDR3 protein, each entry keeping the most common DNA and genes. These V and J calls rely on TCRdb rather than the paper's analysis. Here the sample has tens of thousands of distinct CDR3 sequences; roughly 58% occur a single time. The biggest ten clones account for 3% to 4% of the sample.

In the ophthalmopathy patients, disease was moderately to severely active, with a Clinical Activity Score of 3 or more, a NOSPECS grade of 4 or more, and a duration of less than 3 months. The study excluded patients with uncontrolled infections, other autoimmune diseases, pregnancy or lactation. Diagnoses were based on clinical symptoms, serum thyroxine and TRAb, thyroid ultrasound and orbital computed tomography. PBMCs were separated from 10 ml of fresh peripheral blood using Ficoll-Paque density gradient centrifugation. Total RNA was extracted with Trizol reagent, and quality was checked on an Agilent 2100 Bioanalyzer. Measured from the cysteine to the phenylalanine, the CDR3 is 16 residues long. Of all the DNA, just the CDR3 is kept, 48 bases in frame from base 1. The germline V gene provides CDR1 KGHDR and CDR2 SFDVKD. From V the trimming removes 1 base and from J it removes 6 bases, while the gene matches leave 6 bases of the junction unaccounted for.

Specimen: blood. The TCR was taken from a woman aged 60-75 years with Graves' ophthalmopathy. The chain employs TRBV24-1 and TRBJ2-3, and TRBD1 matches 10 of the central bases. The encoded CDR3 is CATSDFPTGGRDTQYF. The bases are TGTGCCACCAGTGATTTCCCGACAGGGGGCCGTGATACGCAGTATTTT.